This TCR beta chain was identified during a study of cytomegalovirus exposure and HLA in healthy donors. Broader study findings: Among immune exposure information, only CMV serostatus was available. In an earlier analysis, in some 540 donors, most V segments appeared productive either ~87% or ~30% of the time. Later on, an analysis found that several of the most significant clusters appeared to be linked to common viral pathogens, which included parvovirus B19.

For this clone: Its antigen is undetermined.

Germline V gene sequence: CDR1 MNHNS, CDR2 SASEGT. V was pared by 1 base and J by 7 bases, with 11 bases between. There are 15 residues in the CDR3. Both 60 Vbeta primers and 13 Jbeta primers went into the PCR. In the original workflow: Per a later analysis, the number of unique TCR beta chains was roughly 87 million, of which 9 million to 14 million were shared. The method was immunoSEQ multiplex PCR; TCRdb's version includes in-frame clones alone and lacks a portion of them. The V and J calls and clone size are taken from that table; D and trimming were inferred from the DNA. The sample consists of 120,000 or so clones, around three quarters of them appearing once.

V usage is TRBV6-1 and J usage is TRBJ1-6; D is possibly TRBD1 (5 bases). This TCR was recovered from a woman aged 25-40 years in good health and CMV-seronegative. Sequencing was performed on PBMCs. CDR3 DNA: TGTGCCAGCAGTGAAGGCACAGGCAAGAATTCACCCCTCCACTTT. This translates into CASSEGTGKNSPLHF.